This T cell receptor (beta chain) was identified in a study of technical replicates of blood from a handful of donors. The data were produced by immunoSEQ multiplex PCR, yet TCRdb's version contains in-frame clones alone and is incomplete. Counted here are just over 95,000 clones, about 94% occurring once; the ten biggest clones make up about 0.23%. The receptor was isolated from a human donor in good health. The sequencing input was T cells isolated from PBMCs.

CDR3 sequence reads: CASSEGLAGVVTQYF. The CDR3 DNA is TGCGCCAGCAGTGAGGGGCTAGCGGGAGTCGTGACGCAGTATTTT. The chain carries TRBV10-1 and TRBJ2-3, with TRBD2 identical over 10 bases. V gave up 2 bases and J gave up 9 bases; unmatched junction bases: 8. CDR1 is WNHNN, CDR2 SYGVQD, per germline (reference sequence). This CDR3 is 15 amino acids long.